These 4 T cell receptor beta chains were all obtained from the same sample, sequenced in a study of breast tumors, draining lymph nodes, adjacent tissues. TCRdb reanalysed the multiplex PCR reads using MiXCR and keeps one entry per CDR3 protein. This table has approximately 280,000 distinct CDR3 sequences, around 30% appearing once. The lymph nodes were axillary draining lymph nodes from breast cancer patients. The sample taken for sequencing was axillary lymph node tissue. Source of these receptors: a female donor with breast cancer. Some clones in this sample may be carry-over from other donors' samples.

V gene TRBV2 combines with J gene TRBJ1-1, with unresolved D. The CDR3 runs 15 residues. Germline V gene lookup returns CDR1 SNHLY and CDR2 FYNNEI. V was pared by 6 bases and J by 4 bases, with 18 bases between. The CDR3 loop reads CASREARRLATEAFF. In nucleotides, the CDR3 is TGTGCCAGCAGAGAGGCCCGGAGATTGGCCACTGAAGCTTTCTTT. Full variable domain (missing parts from reference TRBV2 and TRBJ1-1): EPEVTQTPSHQVTQMGQEVILRCVPISNHLYFYWYRQILGQKVEFLVSFYNNEISEKSEIFDDQFSVERPDGSNFTLKIRSTKLEDSAMYFCASREARRLATEAFFGQGTRLTVV.

This clonotype was observed at least ten times. The J gene is TRBJ2-1, the V gene TRBV5-1; 9 bases fit TRBD2. The CDR3 sequence is 16 residues long. Per the germline V gene, CDR1 is SGHRS and CDR2 is YFSETQ. V lost 4 bases to trimming and J lost 9 bases; unmatched junction nucleotides: 14. In nucleotides, the CDR3 is TGCGCCAGCAGCCCCGGCTTTAGCGGGAGAGGGGGTGAGCAGTTCTTC. Residues: CASSPGFSGRGGEQFF.

This clonotype was picked up a small number of times. The rearrangement joins TRBV6-5 to TRBJ2-1; the match to TRBD2 covers 9 bases. Germline V gene sequence: CDR1 MNHEY, CDR2 SVGAGI. There are 16 residues in the CDR3. With V trimmed by 0 bases and J by 7 bases, 7 bases remained unmatched. The CDR3 region is CASSYSSSGSLNEQFF. The CDR3 nucleotides read TGTGCCAGCAGTTACTCGAGTAGCGGGAGTTTAAATGAGCAGTTCTTC.

The DNA of the CDR3 is TGTGCCAGCAGTCCGCGGTCCGGGGAAACTGAAGCTTTCTTT. Protein: CASSPRSGETEAFF. The chain recombines TRBV2 with TRBJ1-1; D not certain. CDR3 size: 14 residues. The germline V gene has CDR1 SNHLY and CDR2 FYNNEI. V was pared by 5 bases and J by 5 bases, with 15 bases between.